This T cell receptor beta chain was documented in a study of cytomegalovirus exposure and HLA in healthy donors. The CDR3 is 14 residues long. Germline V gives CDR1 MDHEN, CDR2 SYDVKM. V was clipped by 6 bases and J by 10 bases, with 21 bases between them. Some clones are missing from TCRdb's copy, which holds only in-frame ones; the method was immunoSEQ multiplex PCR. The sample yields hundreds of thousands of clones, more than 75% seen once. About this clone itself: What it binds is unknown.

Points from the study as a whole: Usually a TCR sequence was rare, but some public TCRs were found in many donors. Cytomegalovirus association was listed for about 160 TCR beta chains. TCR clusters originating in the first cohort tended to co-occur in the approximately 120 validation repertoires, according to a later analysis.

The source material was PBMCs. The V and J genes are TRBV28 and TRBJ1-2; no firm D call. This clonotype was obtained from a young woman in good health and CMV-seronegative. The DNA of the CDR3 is TGTGCCAGCAGGCCTCAAGGTCGGGAGGGATTCTACACCTTC. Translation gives CASRPQGREGFYTF.